This entry is about one T cell receptor beta chain. This specimen comes from a study of blood T cells in healthy people across ages. A second roughly 6 to 11 cycle PCR used barcoded and J-beta primers. TCRdb passed the 5' RACE reads through MiXCR, listing each CDR3 protein once. The data hold over 1,300,000 distinct CDR3 sequences, with around 59% observed a single time. Germline assignment: CDR1 MNHEY and CDR2 SVGEGT. This CDR3 has 15 amino acids. V was clipped by 3 bases and J by 4 bases; unmatched bases: 5. This clonotype originated in a man in his late teens or twenties in good health. This chain joins TRBV6-2 or TRBV6-3 and TRBJ1-5; 8 bases match TRBD1. Input material: blood. This CDR3 reads CASSYSRGQNQPQHF. CDR3 bases: TGTGCCAGCAGTTATTCCAGGGGGCAGAATCAGCCCCAGCATTTT.